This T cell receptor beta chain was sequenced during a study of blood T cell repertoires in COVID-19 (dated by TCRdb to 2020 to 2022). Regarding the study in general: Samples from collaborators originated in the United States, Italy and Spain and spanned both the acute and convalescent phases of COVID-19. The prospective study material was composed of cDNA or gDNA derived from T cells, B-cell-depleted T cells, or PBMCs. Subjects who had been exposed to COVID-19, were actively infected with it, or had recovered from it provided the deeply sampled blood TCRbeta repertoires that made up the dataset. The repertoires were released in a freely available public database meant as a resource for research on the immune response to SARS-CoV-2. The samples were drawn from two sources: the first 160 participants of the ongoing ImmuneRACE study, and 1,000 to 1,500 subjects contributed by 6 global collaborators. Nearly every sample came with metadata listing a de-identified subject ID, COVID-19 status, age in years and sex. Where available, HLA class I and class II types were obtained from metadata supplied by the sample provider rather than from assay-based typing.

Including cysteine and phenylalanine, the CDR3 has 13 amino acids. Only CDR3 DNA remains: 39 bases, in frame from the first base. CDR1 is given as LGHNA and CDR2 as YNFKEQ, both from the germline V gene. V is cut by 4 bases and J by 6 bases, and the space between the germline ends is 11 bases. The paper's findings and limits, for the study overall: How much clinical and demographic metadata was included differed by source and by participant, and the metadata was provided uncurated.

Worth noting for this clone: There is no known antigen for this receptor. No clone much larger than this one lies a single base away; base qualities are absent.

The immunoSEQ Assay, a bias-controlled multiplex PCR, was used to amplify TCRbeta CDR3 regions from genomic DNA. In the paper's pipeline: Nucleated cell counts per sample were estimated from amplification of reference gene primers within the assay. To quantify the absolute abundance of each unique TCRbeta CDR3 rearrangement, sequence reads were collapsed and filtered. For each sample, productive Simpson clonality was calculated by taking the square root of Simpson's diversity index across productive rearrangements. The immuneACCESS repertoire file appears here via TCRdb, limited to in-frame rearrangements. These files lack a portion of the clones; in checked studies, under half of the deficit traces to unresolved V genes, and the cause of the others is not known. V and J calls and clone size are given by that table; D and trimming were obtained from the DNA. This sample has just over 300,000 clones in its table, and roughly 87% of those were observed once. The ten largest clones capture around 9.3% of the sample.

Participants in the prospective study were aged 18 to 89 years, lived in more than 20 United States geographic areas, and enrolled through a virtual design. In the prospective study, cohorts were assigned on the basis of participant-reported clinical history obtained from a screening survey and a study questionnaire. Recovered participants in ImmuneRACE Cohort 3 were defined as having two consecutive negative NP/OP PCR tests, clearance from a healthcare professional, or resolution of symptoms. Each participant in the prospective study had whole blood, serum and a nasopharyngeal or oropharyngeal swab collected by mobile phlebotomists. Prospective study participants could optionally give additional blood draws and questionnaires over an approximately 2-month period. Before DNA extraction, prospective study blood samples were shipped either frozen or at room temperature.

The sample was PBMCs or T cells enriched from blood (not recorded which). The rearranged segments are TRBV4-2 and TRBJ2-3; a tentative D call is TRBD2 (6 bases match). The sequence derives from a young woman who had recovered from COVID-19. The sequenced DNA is TGTGCCAGCAGCCCGGGGGAGCATGATACGCAGTATTTT. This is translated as CASSPGEHDTQYF.